Below, one T cell receptor (beta chain) is given with its context. Its antigen is not identified. The record originates from a study of cytomegalovirus exposure and HLA in healthy donors. Study at large: A subsequent analysis stated that the 120 or so validation repertoires were run on the same platform as the approximately 660 first-cohort repertoires.

The J segment lost 6 bases and the V segment lost 4 bases, leaving 7 bases of the junction unmatched. Germline values: CDR1 SGHNT, CDR2 YYREEE (reference sequence). The CDR3 length is 15 residues. Broader study findings: Whilst most TCR sequences proved rare, a subset of public TCRs occurred across many donors. Cytomegalovirus status was reportedly diagnosed by the classifier with high specificity and sensitivity.

Profiled with immunoSEQ multiplex PCR; TCRdb holds only in-frame clones, not every one. The sample has under 95,000 clones, under 95% seen once. It was the approximately 130-subject validation cohort, separate from the roughly 700-subject first cohort, to which the donors belonged. This sequence joins TRBV5-4 and TRBJ2-1; TRBD1 agrees at 10 bases. The material sequenced was PBMCs. The sequence came from a man under 40 in good health and CMV-seronegative. DNA for the CDR3: TGTGCCAGCAGCCCCGGCGGGACAGGGGTCAATGAGCAGTTCTTC. Translation: CASSPGGTGVNEQFF.